Given below is one TCR beta chain in context. The sample comes from a study of T cell changes during pregnancy in multiple sclerosis. The method was immunoSEQ multiplex PCR; TCRdb's version includes in-frame clones alone and lacks a portion of them. The top ten hold 5.4% of the sample, which has 35,000 to 40,000 clones, about 88% seen once. This CDR3 spans 14 amino acids. The V segment lost 5 bases and the J segment 5 bases; nucleotides outside the gene matches: 4. Germline-derived CDR1 and CDR2 are SGHNT and YENEEA. The sequences come from peripheral blood, collected in the third trimester of pregnancy. V usage is TRBV11-3 and J usage is TRBJ2-7; TRBD2 aligns across 12 bases. The origin of this receptor is a female donor in good health, enrolled as a control in a pregnancy study. The CDR3 here is CASSPTSGSNEQYF. Written as DNA, the CDR3 is TGTGCCAGCAGCCCGACTAGCGGGAGTAACGAGCAGTACTTC.